The T cell receptor (beta chain) under discussion was sequenced for a study of blood T cell repertoires in COVID-19 (TCRdb year 2020). In the study overall: Samples from collaborators originated in the United States, Italy and Spain and spanned both the acute and convalescent phases of COVID-19. The repertoires were released in a freely available public database meant as a resource for research on the immune response to SARS-CoV-2. The samples were drawn from two sources: the first 160 participants of the ongoing ImmuneRACE study, and approximately 1,300 subjects contributed by 6 global collaborators. The material from the prospective study consisted of cDNA or gDNA derived from T cells, B-cell-depleted T cells, or PBMCs. Sample metadata almost always included a de-identified subject ID, COVID-19 status, age in years and sex. Deeply sampled blood TCRbeta repertoires from subjects exposed to, actively infected with, or recovered from COVID-19 were included in the dataset. HLA class I and class II types, where available, came from metadata supplied by the sample provider rather than from assay-based typing.

What the study reported, not specific to this receptor: How much clinical and demographic metadata was included differed by source and by participant, and the metadata was provided uncurated.

Another Seattle source contributed samples from volunteer blood donors who had recovered from COVID-19. The collaborating institutions used their own protocols to collect whole blood in K2EDTA tubes. For TCRbeta analysis, collaborator samples were shipped as frozen whole blood, as isolated PBMCs, or as DNA extracted from either sample type. TCRbeta CDR3 regions were amplified from genomic DNA by means of the immunoSEQ Assay, a bias-controlled multiplex PCR. In the original analysis: The number of nucleated cells in each sample was estimated from the amplification of reference gene primers within the assay. To quantify the absolute abundance of each unique TCRbeta CDR3 rearrangement, sequence reads were collapsed and filtered. For each sample, productive Simpson clonality was calculated as the square root of Simpson's diversity index across productive rearrangements. Held by TCRdb, this immuneACCESS table contains in-frame sequences only and omits some clones. Under half of the omission traces to an unresolved V gene where checked; the cause of the rest is unknown. V, J and clone size were drawn from that table, and D and trimming were deduced from the DNA. In this sample the table shows about 170,000 clones, over 75% of which occur a single time. Roughly 1.1% of the sample is taken by the ten largest.

As for this clone: The clone's antigen remains unknown. The sample holds no much larger clone one base away, and base qualities are not on file.

V is reduced by 5 bases and J by 3 bases, leaving a spacing of 10 bases between them. CDR1 and CDR2 were assigned from the germline V gene as KGHSH and LQKENI. The CDR3 numbers 13 residues from cysteine through phenylalanine. Left in the record is the CDR3 DNA by itself, 39 bases read in frame from the first base. The receptor comes from a man aged 60-69 years who had recovered from COVID-19. Input material: peripheral blood. The receptor chain draws on TRBV18 and TRBJ2-5; the D gene identity is not certain. The CDR3 is CASSSTRKETQYF. At the DNA level, the sequence is TGTGCCAGCTCATCGACAAGGAAAGAGACCCAGTACTTC.